The sequence of this TCR beta chain was determined in a study of blood T cell repertoires in COVID-19. Background on the study: The United States, Italy and Spain were the sources of the acute and convalescent COVID-19 samples. The cDNA or gDNA used as material had been derived from T cells, B-cell-depleted T cells, or PBMCs.

This clone has just one count. Authors' methods: Estimates of nucleated cell counts were drawn from the amplification of reference gene primers. Clones were sequenced by immunoSEQ multiplex PCR, and TCRdb holds only the in-frame ones, with some missing. V, J and clone size derive from that table, while D and trimming were established from the DNA sequence. Altogether under 350,000 clones are present, 80% to 90% being singletons, with the ten largest covering approximately 9.9%. This CDR3 is built from 15 residues. The germline gives CDR1 SGHNT, CDR2 YENEEA. With 5 bases removed from V and 0 bases from J, the gap between germline ends came to 11 bases.

The sample consisted of peripheral blood. The V and J genes are TRBV11-3 and TRBJ2-1; D remains ambiguous. The receptor was derived from a woman between 65 and 79 years old with acute or convalescent COVID-19. Here the CDR3 reads CASSPNVASYNEQFF. CDR3 coding DNA: TGTGCCAGCAGCCCCAACGTAGCCTCCTACAATGAGCAGTTCTTC.